The 21 T cell receptor beta chains presented below share a single source sample, sequenced in a study of T cells in Graves' hyperthyroidism and ophthalmopathy. RNA transcripts provided the source from which TCR beta CDR3 regions were amplified. The HTBI primer set served for first-round RT-PCR of the TCR CDR3. MiXCR, run by TCRdb on the multiplex PCR reads, gives a single entry per CDR3 protein. This repertoire shows 640,000 or so distinct CDR3 sequences, 14% found once; its top ten account for about 7%. Sequencing was done on a sample of blood. The receptors here all came from a woman aged 18-29 years with Graves' ophthalmopathy.

This clonotype was picked up many times. The rearrangement joins TRBV20-1 to TRBJ1-1, with 9 nucleotides matching TRBD1. This CDR3 contains 18 residues. CDR1 and CDR2 (germline): DFQATT, SNEGSKA (reference sequence). With 3 bases clipped from V and 5 bases from J, the junction kept 19 bases outside the gene matches. The CDR3 DNA follows: TGCAGTGCTAGTCACCTGGACAGGGGCGGGGTGGGGTGGACTGAAGCTTTCTTT. This translates into CSASHLDRGGVGWTEAFF.

At least ten counts were recorded for this clonotype. The gene calls are TRBV24-1 and TRBJ2-3; 11 bases fit TRBD2. The CDR3 is made up of 14 amino acids. Germline CDR1 KGHDR, CDR2 SFDVKD. Unmatched junction bases numbered 1, after V lost 9 bases and J lost 0 bases. CDR3 amino acids: CATGTSGSTDTQYF. In DNA, the CDR3 is TGTGCCACCGGGACTAGCGGAAGCACAGATACGCAGTATTTT.

This clonotype occurred many times. This rearrangement joins TRBV20-1 to TRBJ2-7, with D possibly matching TRBD2 (5 bases). CDR3 length: 16 residues. With 4 bases removed from V and 2 bases from J, the gap between germline ends came to 21 bases. Germline V gene data show CDR1 as DFQATT and CDR2 as SNEGSKA (reference sequence). The CDR3 sequence: CSAIDRSSLLAYEQYF. In DNA, the CDR3 is TGCAGTGCTATCGATCGTTCTTCCTTACTAGCCTACGAGCAGTACTTC.

This clonotype was found a few times. The J gene is TRBJ2-7, the V gene TRBV9; TRBD2 agrees at 10 bases. The trim removed 2 bases at V and 0 bases at J, leaving 8 bases unmatched. This CDR3 has 17 residues. Germline CDR1 reads SGDLS; CDR2 reads YYNGEE. In nucleotides, the CDR3 is TGTGCCAGCAGCGTCGGACTAGCGGACCGCCACTCCTACGAGCAGTACTTC. Translated, it gives CASSVGLADRHSYEQYF.

This clonotype occurred many times. This chain uses TRBV2 with TRBJ2-2; TRBD2 agrees at 13 bases. CDR3 size: 17 residues. CDR1 is SNHLY, CDR2 FYNNEI, per germline. V shed 6 bases, J shed 2 bases, and the junction held 6 bases outside the gene matches. Here the CDR3 reads CASRDRTSGRNTGELFF. The CDR3 nucleotides are TGTGCCAGCAGGGACCGGACTAGCGGGAGAAACACCGGGGAGCTGTTTTTT.

This clonotype was detected many times. The gene calls are TRBV5-1 and TRBJ2-2; the D gene could be TRBD1 or TRBD2 (5 bases each). CDR1 SGHRS and CDR2 YFSETQ come from the germline V gene. CDR3 length: 15 amino acids. The V end lost 2 bases, the J end lost 2 bases, and 10 bases lay between the germline ends. In DNA form, the CDR3 reads TGCGCCAGCAGCTTACAGGAGGTTAACACCGGGGAGCTGTTTTTT. Translating gives CASSLQEVNTGELFF.

The chain is built from TRBV19 and TRBJ2-3, with D hard to call. Germline CDR1 reads LNHDA; CDR2 reads SQIVND (reference sequence). The V end lost 6 bases, the J end lost 0 bases, and 13 bases lay between the germline ends. The CDR3 has 15 amino acids. The CDR3, as DNA: TGTGCCAGTAGCCTTGCCGGTTCTAGCACAGATACGCAGTATTTT. Protein sequence: CASSLAGSSTDTQYF.

This clonotype was detected many times. The chain has TRBV11-3 and TRBJ2-7; D not resolved. CDR1 SGHNT and CDR2 YENEEA come from the germline V gene. Trimming removed 4 bases from V and 0 bases from J, with 7 bases in between. The CDR3 runs to 13 residues. The CDR3 here is CASSSTTSYEQYF. CDR3 nucleotides: TGTGCCAGCAGCTCAACAACCTCCTACGAGCAGTACTTC.

The sample holds a few counts of this clonotype. The rearrangement joins TRBV5-4 to TRBJ2-5; D is undetermined. The CDR3 spans 13 residues. Trimming took 1 base from V and 5 from J, leaving 9 bases between them. Germline values: CDR1 SGHNT, CDR2 YYREEE (reference sequence). The CDR3 reads CASSLKGEETQYF. CDR3 DNA: TGTGCCAGCAGCTTGAAGGGTGAGGAGACCCAGTACTTC. Variable domain in full (rest from reference TRBV5-4 and TRBJ2-5): ETGVTQSPTHLIKTRGQQVTLRCSSQSGHNTVSWYQQALGQGPQFIFQYYREEENGRGNFPPRFSGLQFPNYSSELNVNALELDDSALYLCASSLKGEETQYFGPGTRLLVL.

At least ten counts were recorded for this clonotype. CDR3 region: CASSLRADYGYTF. For the CDR3, the DNA is TGTGCCAGCAGTCTAAGGGCCGACTATGGCTACACCTTC. The V and J genes are TRBV27 and TRBJ1-2, with no clear D. The germline CDR1 and CDR2 sequences are MNHEY and SMNVEV (reference sequence). This CDR3 has 13 residues. Trimming took off 5 bases at V and 3 bases at J, with 10 bases between the two ends.

This clonotype has a count of ten or more. This rearrangement joins TRBV29-1 to TRBJ2-7, with D perhaps TRBD2 (6 bases). The CDR3 is made up of 14 amino acids. V was trimmed by 6 bases and J by 0 bases, leaving 15 bases between them. Germline V lookup: CDR1 SQVTM, CDR2 ANQGSEA. The CDR3 sequence: CSVVWGLSSYEQYF. CDR3 nucleotides: TGCAGCGTAGTTTGGGGACTCAGCTCCTACGAGCAGTACTTC.

As to this clonotype: This may arise from a read error, as a much more abundant clone is one base away. This rearrangement joins TRBV12-3 or TRBV12-4 to TRBJ2-1; maybe TRBD2 (6 bases). The CDR3 spans 12 residues. DNA of the CDR3: TGTGCCAGCAGTTTAGGAGGGACTGGGCAGTCCTTC. Translating gives CASSLGGTGQSF.

V is TRBV9 and J is TRBJ2-3, with TRBD2 matching 11 bases. V lost 0 bases to trimming and J lost 2 bases; unmatched junction nucleotides: 8. Germline V gene data show CDR1 as SGDLS and CDR2 as YYNGEE. CDR3 length: 18 residues. The CDR3 sequence: CASSVGGIAGGVTDTQYF. Written as DNA, the CDR3 is TGTGCCAGCAGCGTAGGCGGCATAGCGGGAGGGGTCACAGATACGCAGTATTTT.

The CDR3 reads CASSQELAGGRGEQFF. DNA for the CDR3: TGTGCCAGCAGCCAAGAATTAGCGGGAGGTAGAGGTGAGCAGTTCTTC. V usage is TRBV3-1 and J usage is TRBJ2-1; 10 nucleotides agree with TRBD2. This CDR3 contains 16 residues. Germline-derived CDR1 and CDR2 are LGHDT and YNNKEL (reference sequence). The V and J ends lost 0 bases and 9 bases, in that order; junction bases with no gene match: 8.

This clonotype was observed at least ten times. This sequence joins TRBV7-2 and TRBJ2-5, with no clear D. Per the germline V gene, CDR1 is SGHTA and CDR2 is FQGNSA. This CDR3 has 12 amino acids. V lost 5 bases, J lost 13 bases, and 17 bases lay in between. This CDR3 reads CASSQGSRAGYF. The CDR3 coding sequence is TGTGCCAGCAGCCAAGGGTCCCGGGCTGGGTACTTC.

At least ten counts were recorded for this clonotype. The chain employs TRBV24-1 and TRBJ1-5, with D tentatively TRBD1 (5 bases). CDR1 and CDR2 from the germline V gene are KGHDR and SFDVKD. The CDR3 length is 15 residues. The V end lost 2 bases, the J end lost 6 bases, and 13 bases lay between the germline ends. The CDR3: CATSDSRGAAQPQHF. DNA of the CDR3: TGTGCCACCAGTGATTCGCGAGGGGCAGCTCAGCCCCAGCATTTT.

This clonotype occurred a few times. The chain links TRBV4-2 to TRBJ1-5; D is unresolved. V lost 0 bases to trimming and J lost 1 base, with 7 bases between them. This CDR3 spans 15 amino acids. Germline loops: CDR1 LGHNA, CDR2 YNFKEQ. The DNA of the CDR3 is TGTGCCAGCAGCCAAGAGGGAGTGAGCAATCAGCCCCAGCATTTT. This sequence encodes CASSQEGVSNQPQHF.

This clonotype occurred many times. This chain connects TRBV18 to TRBJ2-7; possible D gene TRBD2, 5 bases. V was cut by 8 bases and J by 3 bases, with 20 bases left in between. Looked up from germline, CDR1 is KGHSH and CDR2 is LQKENI. This CDR3 spans 15 amino acids. CDR3 amino acids: CASRPSQTTSYEQYF. In nucleotides, the CDR3 is TGTGCCAGCCGCCCTAGCCAAACAACCAGCTACGAGCAGTACTTC. The full variable domain, completed using reference TRBV18 and TRBJ2-7, is NAGVMQNPRHLVRRRGQEARLRCSPMKGHSHVYWYRQLPEEGLKFMVYLQKENIIDESGMPKERFSAEFPKEGPSILRIQQVVRGDSAAYFCASRPSQTTSYEQYFGPGTRLTVT.

The chain couples TRBV3-1 to TRBJ2-2; D perhaps matches TRBD1 (5 bases). Germline CDR1 is LGHDT and CDR2 is YNNKEL (reference sequence). CDR3 length: 13 residues. The germline V and J ends were trimmed by 6 bases and 6 bases, with 11 bases remaining between them. The CDR3 loop reads CASRFRGAGELFF. CDR3 bases: TGTGCCAGCAGATTTAGGGGCGCCGGGGAGCTGTTTTTT.

This clonotype was seen many times. V usage is TRBV7-9 and J usage is TRBJ2-3, with 9 bases identical to TRBD2. J lost 10 bases, V lost 5 bases, and 4 bases had no gene match. Per germline, CDR1 SEHNR and CDR2 FQNEAQ (reference sequence). CDR3 size: 12 residues. The DNA of the CDR3 is TGTGCCAGCAGCCCTACTAGCGGGTCGCAGTATTTT. This translates into CASSPTSGSQYF.

This clonotype was seen a handful of times. The V and J genes are TRBV20-1 and TRBJ1-1; D gene ambiguous. This CDR3 has 14 amino acids. Germline CDR1 reads DFQATT; CDR2 reads SNEGSKA (reference sequence). Deletions cut 1 base from V and 3 bases from J, with 12 bases between. DNA for the CDR3: TGCAGTGCTAGAGTCAGTTTATTGCACACTGAAGCTTTCTTT. Protein product: CSARVSLLHTEAFF.